The rows below give T cell receptor beta chains drawn from one sample of a study of blood T cell repertoires in COVID-19. Data came from immunoSEQ multiplex PCR; TCRdb stores just in-frame clones and leaves some out. Among under 250,000 clones listed, about 83% were seen once. Sequences were obtained from peripheral blood. Every receptor here comes from a woman at least 80 years old with COVID-19, enrolled during active disease. CDR3s include the opening cysteine and the closing phenylalanine or tryptophan. A D gene is named only where the DNA matches it firmly. Clone size, where shown, is once, few, many, or a class for clones that have expanded.

j_call | d_call | cdr3_length | v_call | clone_size | cdr3_aa | cdr3_nt
TRBJ2-2 | TRBD1 | 16 | TRBV5-4 | - | CASSSGQLLNTGELFF | TGTGCCAGCAGCTCGGGACAGTTACTGAACACCGGGGAGCTGTTTTTT
TRBJ1-3 | - | 19 | TRBV6-1 | - | CASSEEARQKLYSGNTIYF | TGTGCCAGCAGTGAAGAGGCTCGACAGAAACTTTACTCTGGAAACACCATATATTTT
TRBJ1-5 | - | 12 | TRBV6-2/TRBV6-3 | - | CASSPPNQPQHF | TGTGCCAGCAGTCCCCCTAATCAGCCCCAGCATTTT
TRBJ1-3 | - | 16 | TRBV7-8 | once | CASSSGAAYSGNTIYF | TGTGCCAGCAGCTCCGGTGCCGCATACTCTGGAAACACCATATATTTT
TRBJ1-1 | - | 15 | TRBV18 | once | CASSPAGGAGTEAFF | TGTGCCAGCTCACCAGCCGGGGGGGCGGGAACTGAAGCTTTCTTT
TRBJ1-4 | - | 15 | TRBV19 | - | CASSISDRTNEKLFF | TGTGCCAGTAGTATCTCCGACAGGACTAATGAAAAACTGTTTTTT
TRBJ2-5 | TRBD2 | 16 | TRBV9 | once | CASSVGGGEYQETQYF | TGTGCCAGCAGCGTAGGCGGGGGGGAGTACCAAGAGACCCAGTACTTC
TRBJ1-5 | - | 13 | TRBV28 | - | CASSTVPPQPQHF | TGTGCCAGCAGTACGGTCCCCCCCCAGCCCCAGCATTTT
TRBJ1-5 | TRBD1 | 14 | TRBV6-2/TRBV6-3 | - | CASSYAGGNQPQHF | TGTGCCAGCAGTTACGCAGGGGGGAATCAGCCCCAGCATTTT
TRBJ2-5 | - | 14 | TRBV9 | - | CASSVAPGAETQYF | TGTGCCAGCAGCGTAGCGCCGGGAGCAGAGACCCAGTACTTC
TRBJ2-1 | - | 16 | TRBV7-9 | - | CASSRGRQGSHNEQFF | TGTGCCAGCAGCCGGGGGAGACAGGGATCTCACAATGAGCAGTTCTTC
TRBJ1-1 | TRBD1 | 13 | TRBV10-3 | - | CAISVSGTGEAFF | TGTGCCATCAGTGTCTCCGGGACAGGTGAAGCTTTCTTT
TRBJ1-1 | - | 18 | TRBV9 | - | CASSVDQGRKTVGTEAFF | TGTGCCAGCAGCGTAGATCAGGGAAGGAAGACAGTGGGCACTGAAGCTTTCTTT
TRBJ2-2 | - | 14 | TRBV5-6 | - | CASSPGLNTGELFF | TGTGCCAGCAGCCCTGGACTGAACACCGGGGAGCTGTTTTTT
TRBJ2-3 | TRBD2 | 15 | TRBV7-9 | once | CASSLGGLAADTQYF | TGTGCCAGCAGCTTAGGGGGACTAGCTGCAGATACGCAGTATTTT
TRBJ2-1 | TRBD2 | 12 | TRBV28 | - | CASSGGYNEQFF | TGTGCCAGCTCCGGGGGGTACAATGAGCAGTTCTTC
TRBJ1-3 | - | 15 | TRBV7-8 | - | CASSLTGSSGNTIYF | TGTGCCAGCAGCTTAACAGGAAGCTCTGGAAACACCATATATTTT
TRBJ1-2 | TRBD1 | 15 | TRBV2 | - | CASVLWTGSDHGYTF | TGTGCCAGTGTCCTATGGACAGGGTCAGACCATGGCTACACCTTC
TRBJ2-6 | - | 16 | TRBV6-4 | - | CASSDGQGYGANVLTF | TGTGCCAGCAGTGACGGGCAGGGGTATGGGGCCAACGTCCTGACTTTC
TRBJ1-2 | TRBD1 | 12 | TRBV6-5 | - | CASSQGDYGYTF | TGTGCCAGCAGCCAGGGGGACTATGGCTACACCTTC
TRBJ2-7 | TRBD2 | 15 | TRBV10-2 | - | CASSGEGLPFYEQYF | TGCGCCAGCAGTGGGGAGGGATTGCCCTTCTACGAGCAGTACTTC
TRBJ1-2 | TRBD1 | 13 | TRBV6-5 | few | CASSYIRGQGYTF | TGTGCCAGCAGTTACATCAGGGGGCAAGGCTACACCTTC
TRBJ1-3 | TRBD1 | 16 | TRBV7-6 | - | CASSPQGRSSGNTIYF | TGTGCCAGCAGTCCACAGGGGAGATCATCTGGAAACACCATATATTTT
TRBJ1-2 | - | 14 | TRBV10-3 | - | CAISARAALGGYTF | TGTGCCATCAGCGCCCGAGCGGCTTTAGGTGGCTACACCTTC
TRBJ2-5 | TRBD1 | 15 | TRBV4-1 | - | CASSQGQGARETQYF | TGCGCCAGCAGCCAAGGACAGGGGGCAAGGGAGACCCAGTACTTC
TRBJ1-2 | - | 13 | TRBV28 | - | CASSSERNYGYTF | TGTGCCAGCAGTTCCGAACGGAACTATGGCTACACCTTC
TRBJ2-7 | TRBD1 | 15 | TRBV28 | - | CASSDPGTGPYEQYF | TGTGCCAGCAGCGACCCGGGGACAGGACCCTACGAGCAGTACTTC
TRBJ2-1 | - | 14 | TRBV9 | - | CASSVSRGYNEQFF | TGTGCCAGCAGCGTATCCCGGGGTTACAATGAGCAGTTCTTC
TRBJ2-1 | TRBD2 | 17 | TRBV29-1 | - | CSAEGTSGGLLYNEQFF | TGCAGCGCTGAAGGGACTAGCGGGGGCCTACTCTACAATGAGCAGTTCTTC
TRBJ2-2 | TRBD1 | 15 | TRBV7-7 | - | CASSSDRADTGELFF | TGTGCCAGCAGCTCGGACAGGGCGGACACCGGGGAGCTGTTTTTT
TRBJ2-5 | TRBD2 | 18 | TRBV7-2 | once | CASSSPPLTSPSRETQYF | TGTGCCAGCAGCTCCCCTCCACTGACTAGCCCTTCCCGGGAGACCCAGTACTTC
TRBJ1-5 | - | 11 | TRBV6-6 | - | CASSYFQGQHF | TGTGCCAGCAGTTACTTCCAGGGCCAGCATTTT
TRBJ1-2 | - | 13 | TRBV19 | - | CASRDRLLGGYTF | TGTGCCAGTCGCGACAGGTTGCTCGGAGGCTACACCTTC
TRBJ1-5 | - | 14 | TRBV18 | once | CASSPYGLGQPQHF | TGTGCCAGCTCACCGTACGGTCTGGGCCAGCCCCAGCATTTT
TRBJ1-5 | - | 13 | TRBV7-2 | - | CASSLNLYQPQHF | TGTGCCAGCAGCTTAAATCTATATCAGCCCCAGCATTTT
TRBJ1-4 | - | 13 | TRBV19 | once | CASRQGTNEKLFF | TGTGCCAGTAGGCAGGGGACTAATGAAAAACTGTTTTTT
TRBJ1-2 | - | 12 | TRBV28 | - | CASSLPLYGYTF | TGTGCCAGCAGTTTACCCCTCTATGGCTACACCTTC
TRBJ2-1 | - | 15 | TRBV7-3 | - | CASSLEPGPYNEQFF | TGTGCCAGCAGCTTAGAGCCAGGGCCTTACAATGAGCAGTTCTTC
TRBJ2-7 | TRBD1 | 14 | TRBV19 | - | CASTSGTGPYEQYF | TGTGCCAGTACCTCCGGGACAGGACCCTACGAGCAGTACTTC
TRBJ1-4 | TRBD1 | 17 | TRBV9 | - | CASSARDRASSNEKLFF | TGTGCCAGCAGCGCCCGGGACAGGGCTAGCTCTAATGAAAAACTGTTTTTT
TRBJ1-6 | TRBD1 | 13 | TRBV11-2 | - | CATTTDRVSPLHF | TGTGCCACCACAACGGACAGGGTTTCACCCCTCCACTTT
TRBJ1-6 | TRBD1 | 13 | TRBV19 | once | CASSGQYNSPLHF | TGTGCCAGTTCGGGACAGTATAATTCACCCCTCCACTTT
TRBJ2-1 | TRBD2 | 16 | TRBV7-8 | - | CASSGSSRRGAHEQFF | TGTGCCAGCAGCGGGAGCTCGAGGCGGGGGGCGCATGAGCAGTTCTTC
TRBJ2-2 | - | 15 | TRBV18 | few | CASSPYLGTTGELFF | TGTGCCAGCTCACCATATCTAGGGACTACCGGGGAGCTGTTTTTT
TRBJ1-5 | - | 14 | TRBV10-3 | - | CAISDTRGNQPQHF | TGTGCCATCAGTGACACCCGGGGCAATCAGCCCCAGCATTTT
TRBJ1-6 | - | 14 | TRBV28 | - | CASSRRHYNSPLHF | TGTGCCAGCAGCCGTCGACATTATAATTCACCCCTCCACTTT
TRBJ2-5 | - | 13 | TRBV24-1 | - | CATRQSGQETQYF | TGTGCCACCAGACAGAGTGGGCAAGAGACCCAGTACTTC
TRBJ1-2 | - | 14 | TRBV25-1 | - | CASSDQSRIYGYTF | TGTGCCAGCAGTGACCAATCCAGGATATATGGCTACACCTTC
TRBJ1-4 | - | 12 | TRBV12-3/TRBV12-4 | - | CASGGTAGKLFF | TGTGCCAGCGGGGGGACGGCTGGAAAACTGTTTTTT
TRBJ2-3 | TRBD1 | 19 | TRBV13 | - | CASSKPPGQDSLLTDTQYF | TGTGCCAGCAGCAAACCGCCAGGACAGGACTCACTCCTCACAGATACGCAGTATTTT